The clone carrying this T cell receptor (beta chain) was seen a handful of times. As originally analysed: The assay estimated nucleated cells by amplifying reference gene primers. Sequencing used immunoSEQ multiplex PCR; TCRdb keeps in-frame clones, though not all of them. V and J calls and clone size come straight from that table; D and trimming were deduced from the DNA. The table records 50,000 to 70,000 clones, approximately 84% of them present only once. This entry is derived from a study of blood T cell repertoires in COVID-19. The overall study: There were acute and convalescent COVID-19 samples, and they came from the United States, Italy and Spain. The analysed material was cDNA or gDNA that came from T cells, B-cell-depleted T cells, or PBMCs.

Germline V CDR1 and CDR2: SGHRS, YFSETQ. Trimming cost V 4 bases and J 6 bases; bases outside gene matches: 5. This CDR3 comprises 13 residues. The V call is TRBV5-1, the J call TRBJ2-3, with 7 bases aligning to TRBD1. The sequenced sample was peripheral blood. This TCR derives from a man in his 70s with active COVID-19. The CDR3 DNA is TGCGCCAGCAGCGGGGACAGAACGGATACGCAGTATTTT. This translates into CASSGDRTDTQYF.